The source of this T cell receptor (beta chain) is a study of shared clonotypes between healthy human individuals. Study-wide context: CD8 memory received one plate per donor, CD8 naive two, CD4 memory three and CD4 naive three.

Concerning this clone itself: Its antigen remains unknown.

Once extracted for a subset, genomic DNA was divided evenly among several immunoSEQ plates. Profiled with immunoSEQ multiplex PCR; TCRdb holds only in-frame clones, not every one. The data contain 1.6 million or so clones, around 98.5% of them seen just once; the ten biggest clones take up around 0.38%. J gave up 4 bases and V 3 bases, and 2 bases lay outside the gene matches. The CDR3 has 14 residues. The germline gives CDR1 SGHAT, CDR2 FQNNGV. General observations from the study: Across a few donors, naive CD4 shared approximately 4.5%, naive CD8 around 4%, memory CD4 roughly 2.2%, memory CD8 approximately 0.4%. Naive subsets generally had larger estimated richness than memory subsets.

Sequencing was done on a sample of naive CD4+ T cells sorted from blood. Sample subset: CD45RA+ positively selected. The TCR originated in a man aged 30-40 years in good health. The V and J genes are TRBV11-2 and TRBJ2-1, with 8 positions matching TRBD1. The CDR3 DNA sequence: TGTGCCAGCAGCTTCCGGACAGGGTACAATGAGCAGTTCTTC. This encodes CASSFRTGYNEQFF.